These 27 T cell receptor beta chains originate from one sample sequenced in a study of early T cells in non-severe SARS-CoV-2 infection. MiXCR, applied by TCRdb to the 5' RACE reads, yields one record per CDR3 protein. This table has 99,000 or so distinct CDR3 sequences, around 16% appearing once. Sequencing was carried out using whole blood. These receptor sequences come from an adult who was a healthcare worker with PCR-confirmed SARS-CoV-2 infection or an uninfected control (not recorded which).

This clonotype was seen more than once but under ten times. This chain links TRBV4-3 with TRBJ2-7; D remains ambiguous. Germline V lookup: CDR1 LGHNA, CDR2 YSLEER. V was trimmed by 0 bases and J by 3 bases, leaving 12 bases between them. The CDR3 covers 15 residues. CDR3 protein: CASSQDTDLVYEQYF. Written as DNA, the CDR3 is TGCGCCAGCAGCCAAGATACCGACCTAGTCTACGAGCAGTACTTC.

This clonotype was counted a few times. The rearrangement joins TRBV29-1 to TRBJ2-5; TRBD2 matches 9 bases. The length of the CDR3 is 15 residues. J lost 0 bases, V lost 5 bases, and 7 bases had no gene match. Germline CDR1 is SQVTM and CDR2 is ANQGSEA. The CDR3 bases are TGCAGCGTTACAGCTAGCGGGGACTACCAAGAGACCCAGTACTTC. Its translation: CSVTASGDYQETQYF. The variable domain in full, with the rest retrieved from reference TRBV29-1 and TRBJ2-5, is SAVISQKPSRDICQRGTSLTIQCQVDSQVTMMFWYRQQPGQSLTLIATANQGSEATYESGFVIDKFPISRPNLTFSTLTVSNMSPEDSSIYLCSVTASGDYQETQYFGPGTRLLVL.

V gene TRBV6-6 combines with J gene TRBJ1-2; no firm D call. CDR1 and CDR2 from the germline V gene are MNHNY and SVGAGI (reference sequence). The CDR3 is 15 residues long. Trimming stripped 2 bases from V and 2 bases from J, with 12 bases between. The CDR3 region has the DNA TGTGCCAGCAGTTACGCCCCACCCCAGAACTATGGCTACACCTTC. This translates into CASSYAPPQNYGYTF.

The rearrangement joins TRBV28 to TRBJ2-1, with TRBD1 identical over 7 bases. The germline gives CDR1 MDHEN, CDR2 SYDVKM. The CDR3 runs to 12 residues. The V gene end was trimmed by 6 bases and the J gene end by 5 bases; junction bases not matched to a gene: 1. CDR3 sequence (DNA): TGTGCCAGCAGGGACAGGAACAATGAGCAGTTCTTC. It specifies CASRDRNNEQFF.

Ten or more counts support this clonotype. This chain uses TRBV12-3 or TRBV12-4 with TRBJ2-5, with 15 bases identical to TRBD2. Trimming at V came to 5 bases and at J to 10 bases, leaving 23 bases not matched to a gene. The CDR3 covers 20 residues. The CDR3 bases are TGTGCCAGCAGTCCCCGGACTAGCGGGGGGGACATGTTTCTATTTCCGGACCAGTACTTC. It is translated as CASSPRTSGGDMFLFPDQYF.

This clonotype has at least ten counts. The chain combines TRBV5-6 with TRBJ1-1; D uncertain. The CDR3 loop spans 13 amino acids. Deletions cut 1 base from V and 5 bases from J, with 9 bases between. The germline CDR1 and CDR2 sequences are SGHDT and YYEEEE. CDR3 sequence: CASSLWYTTEAFF. The CDR3 bases are TGTGCCAGCAGCTTGTGGTATACAACTGAAGCTTTCTTT.

The rearrangement uses TRBV14 and TRBJ1-1; TRBD1 matches at 8 bases. In germline, CDR1 is SGHDN, CDR2 FVKESK. This CDR3 spans 16 amino acids. V dropped 4 bases and J dropped 3; count of bases not matched to a gene: 10. In nucleotides, the CDR3 is TGTGCCAGCAGCCCCCGGACAGGGAAGGAGGACACTGAAGCTTTCTTT. This gives the protein CASSPRTGKEDTEAFF. Combining the CDR3 with reference TRBV14 and TRBJ1-1 gives the whole variable domain EAGVTQFPSHSVIEKGQTVTLRCDPISGHDNLYWYRRVMGKEIKFLLHFVKESKQDESGMPNNRFLAERTGGTYSTLKVQPAELEDSGVYFCASSPRTGKEDTEAFFGQGTRLTVV.

V gene TRBV7-9 combines with J gene TRBJ2-2, with no clear D. CDR1 SEHNR and CDR2 FQNEAQ come from the germline V gene (reference sequence). This CDR3 is 16 amino acids long. V was shortened by 0 bases and J by 3 bases, with 11 bases between the two germline ends. The CDR3 loop reads CASSLANDFYTGELFF. In nucleotides, the CDR3 is TGTGCCAGCAGCTTAGCGAACGACTTTTACACCGGGGAGCTGTTTTTT. The full variable domain, in which reference TRBV7-9 and TRBJ2-2 provide the parts outside the CDR3, is DTGVSQNPRHKITKRGQNVTFRCDPISEHNRLYWYRQTLGQGPEFLTYFQNEAQLEKSRLLSDRFSAERPKGSFSTLEIQRTEQGDSAMYLCASSLANDFYTGELFFGEGSRLTVL.

This clonotype was seen a handful of times. The chain has TRBV29-1 and TRBJ2-7; D gene ambiguous. V was pared by 0 bases and J by 6 bases, with 3 bases between. The CDR3 consists of 10 residues. The germline V gene has CDR1 SQVTM and CDR2 ANQGSEA. DNA for the CDR3: TGCAGCGTTGAAGATTCCGAGCAGTACTTC. Its protein is CSVEDSEQYF.

The chain is built from TRBV27 and TRBJ2-6, with 8 bases identical to TRBD2. CDR1 and CDR2 (germline): MNHEY, SMNVEV (reference sequence). This CDR3 is 19 amino acids long. J was trimmed by 0 bases and V by 2 bases; bases with no gene match: 9. The CDR3 sequence is CASSLRLTSATSGANVLTF. The CDR3 coding sequence is TGTGCCAGCAGTTTACGGTTGACTAGCGCTACCTCTGGGGCCAACGTCCTGACTTTC.

A few counts support this clonotype. This sequence joins TRBV7-9 and TRBJ1-2; D not resolved. The CDR3 is made up of 12 amino acids. The V gene lost 4 bases and the J gene lost 4 bases, with 7 bases spanning the gap. Germline values: CDR1 SEHNR, CDR2 FQNEAQ (reference sequence). The CDR3 DNA follows: TGTGCCAGCAGCTCGGACCTCTATGGCTACACCTTC. This translates into CASSSDLYGYTF.

CDR3 residues: CASSYGTGTQETQYF. Written as DNA, the CDR3 is TGTGCCAGCAGTTACGGGACAGGGACCCAAGAGACCCAGTACTTC. The chain links TRBV6-2 or TRBV6-3 to TRBJ2-5; 9 bases are a match to TRBD1. Trimming took 2 bases from V and 1 from J; bases not matched to a gene: 2. CDR1 and CDR2 from the germline V gene are MNHEY and SVGEGT. This CDR3 is 15 amino acids long.

The chain links TRBV28 to TRBJ1-4; TRBD1 aligns across 9 bases. With 6 bases clipped from V and 7 bases from J, the junction kept 9 bases outside the gene matches. Looked up from germline, CDR1 is MDHEN and CDR2 is SYDVKM. This CDR3 is 15 amino acids long. The CDR3 sequence is CASSRGDRASEKLFF. The CDR3 DNA reads as TGTGCCAGCAGCCGAGGGGACAGGGCTAGTGAAAAACTGTTTTTT.

The chain is built from TRBV20-1 and TRBJ2-5; TRBD1 aligns across 11 bases. CDR1 is DFQATT, CDR2 SNEGSKA, per germline (reference sequence). Germline trimming cut 6 bases from V and 5 bases from J; bases unmatched to any gene: 8. The CDR3 consists of 14 residues. In DNA, the CDR3 is TGCAGTGCGCCGGACAGGGGGCTGGATGAGACCCAGTACTTC. The encoded protein is CSAPDRGLDETQYF.

Comments on this clonotype: A read error may account for a junction end that differs from germline. The chain joins TRBV10-3 to TRBJ1-6; TRBD1 aligns across 9 bases. The CDR3 length is 17 residues. Germline CDR1 reads ENHRY; CDR2 reads SYGVKD. This CDR3 reads CAISESGDRAYDSPLHF. CDR3 in DNA: TGTGCCATCAGTGAGTCGGGGGACAGGGCCTATGATTCACCCCTCCACTTT.

This clonotype was picked up a small number of times. The chain uses TRBV27 and TRBJ2-3, with D perhaps matching TRBD2 (6 bases). CDR1 is MNHEY, CDR2 SMNVEV, per germline (reference sequence). Trimming removed 3 bases from V and 8 bases from J, with 18 bases in between. There are 15 residues in the CDR3. In DNA, the CDR3 is TGTGCCAGCAGTTTGGAGGGACCGCTAGGTGGTACGCAGTATTTT. Translated: CASSLEGPLGGTQYF.

This clonotype was detected a few times. The gene calls are TRBV6-2 or TRBV6-3 and TRBJ2-6; D may be TRBD1 (6 bases). The CDR3 totals 17 residues. CDR1 MNHEY and CDR2 SVGEGT come from the germline V gene. V lost 6 bases and J 0 bases, leaving 15 bases between the germline ends. The CDR3 loop is CASSRGPLSSGANVLTF. The CDR3 coding sequence is TGTGCCAGCAGCAGGGGACCGTTAAGCTCTGGGGCCAACGTCCTGACTTTC.

This clonotype was observed at least ten times. The V call is TRBV20-1, the J call TRBJ2-1, with unresolved D. Trimming shortened V by 4 bases and J by 8 bases, and 12 bases separated the two germline ends. Germline-derived CDR1 and CDR2 are DFQATT and SNEGSKA (reference sequence). The CDR3 is 12 amino acids. This CDR3 is CSATENNHEQFF. The CDR3 DNA reads TGCAGTGCTACGGAAAATAACCATGAGCAGTTCTTC.

This chain links TRBV29-1 with TRBJ2-1; weak D call: TRBD2 (5 bases). Germline V gene data show CDR1 as SQVTM and CDR2 as ANQGSEA. Trimming removed 1 base from V and 0 bases from J, with 10 bases in between. The CDR3 sequence is 15 residues long. CDR3 protein: CSVEGRDYSYNEQFF. CDR3 in DNA: TGCAGCGTTGAAGGTCGCGACTACTCCTACAATGAGCAGTTCTTC.

The chain combines TRBV2 with TRBJ2-1, with D perhaps TRBD2 (5 bases). V was cut by 6 bases and J by 0 bases, with 6 bases left in between. The CDR3 extends over 13 amino acids. Germline V CDR1 and CDR2: SNHLY, FYNNEI. This chain's CDR3 is CASRADSYNEQFF. The CDR3 region has the DNA TGTGCCAGCAGAGCGGACTCCTACAATGAGCAGTTCTTC. Supplemented by reference TRBV2 and TRBJ2-1, the full variable domain reads EPEVTQTPSHQVTQMGQEVILRCVPISNHLYFYWYRQILGQKVEFLVSFYNNEISEKSEIFDDQFSVERPDGSNFTLKIRSTKLEDSAMYFCASRADSYNEQFFGPGTRLTVL.

The CDR3 region has the DNA TGTGCCAGCAGTTCCGTGGCGGTAGCAACTAATGAAAAACTGTTTTTT. It specifies CASSSVAVATNEKLFF. The chain has TRBV28 and TRBJ1-4; D unclear. V shed 4 bases and J shed 0 bases, with 12 bases lying between them. The germline V gene encodes CDR1 MDHEN and CDR2 SYDVKM. The CDR3 extends over 16 amino acids.

V gene TRBV3-1 combines with J gene TRBJ1-1, with TRBD1 identical over 8 bases. The CDR3 is made up of 16 amino acids. Germline V gives CDR1 LGHDT, CDR2 YNNKEL (reference sequence). With 1 base clipped from V and 5 bases from J, the junction kept 9 bases outside the gene matches. As DNA, the CDR3 is TGTGCCAGCAGCCAAGTATTCCAGGGGGCTAAGACTGAAGCTTTCTTT. Amino acids: CASSQVFQGAKTEAFF. The whole variable domain, remainder taken from reference TRBV3-1 and TRBJ1-1, is DTAVSQTPKYLVTQMGNDKSIKCEQNLGHDTMYWYKQDSKKFLKIMFSYNNKELIINETVPNRFSPKSPDKAHLNLHINSLELGDSAVYFCASSQVFQGAKTEAFFGQGTRLTVV.

This clonotype has a handful of counts. The CDR3 here is CASSTPQGAFHGYTF. The DNA for the CDR3 is TGTGCCAGCAGCACACCACAGGGGGCCTTTCATGGCTACACCTTC. The chain joins TRBV11-2 to TRBJ1-2; 9 nucleotides agree with TRBD1. Trimming removed 5 bases from V and 6 bases from J; junction bases left unmatched: 10. Germline V gene sequence: CDR1 SGHAT, CDR2 FQNNGV. This CDR3 has 15 residues.

This chain joins TRBV28 and TRBJ2-5; D might be TRBD2 (6 bases). V lost 2 bases and J lost 4, with 11 bases in between. Looked up from germline, CDR1 is MDHEN and CDR2 is SYDVKM. CDR3 length equals 14 residues. CDR3 loop: CASSLTSGLETQYF. The CDR3 DNA follows: TGTGCCAGCAGTTTAACGAGCGGGCTAGAGACCCAGTACTTC. Full variable domain (remainder filled in from reference TRBV28 and TRBJ2-5): DVKVTQSSRYLVKRTGEKVFLECVQDMDHENMFWYRQDPGLGLRLIYFSYDVKMKEKGDIPEGYSVSREKKERFSLILESASTNQTSMYLCASSLTSGLETQYFGPGTRLLVL.

This clonotype was counted a few times. The chain joins TRBV12-3 or TRBV12-4 to TRBJ2-3; 9 bases agree with TRBD2. Trimming removed 3 bases from V and 6 bases from J; junction bases left unmatched: 4. The CDR3 consists of 14 residues. The CDR3 DNA reads TGTGCCAGCAGTTTGCGGGGGGGCCTGGATACGCAGTATTTT. Translated: CASSLRGGLDTQYF.

This clonotype was observed a handful of times. This sequence joins TRBV3-1 and TRBJ1-1; D not certain. CDR3 size: 13 residues. Trimming cost V 1 base and J 3 bases, with 6 bases left between them. CDR1 and CDR2 (germline): LGHDT, YNNKEL (reference sequence). The DNA of the CDR3 is TGTGCCAGCAGCCAAGCTCAGGACACTGAAGCTTTCTTT. Protein: CASSQAQDTEAFF.

V gene TRBV27 combines with J gene TRBJ2-6, with TRBD1 matching 10 bases. This CDR3 spans 17 amino acids. Germline values: CDR1 MNHEY, CDR2 SMNVEV (reference sequence). The V segment lost 6 bases and the J segment 2 bases; nucleotides outside the gene matches: 7. As DNA, the CDR3 is TGTGCCAGCAGCCGGGACAGGGGTTCTACTGGGGCCAACGTCCTGACTTTC. It codes for CASSRDRGSTGANVLTF.